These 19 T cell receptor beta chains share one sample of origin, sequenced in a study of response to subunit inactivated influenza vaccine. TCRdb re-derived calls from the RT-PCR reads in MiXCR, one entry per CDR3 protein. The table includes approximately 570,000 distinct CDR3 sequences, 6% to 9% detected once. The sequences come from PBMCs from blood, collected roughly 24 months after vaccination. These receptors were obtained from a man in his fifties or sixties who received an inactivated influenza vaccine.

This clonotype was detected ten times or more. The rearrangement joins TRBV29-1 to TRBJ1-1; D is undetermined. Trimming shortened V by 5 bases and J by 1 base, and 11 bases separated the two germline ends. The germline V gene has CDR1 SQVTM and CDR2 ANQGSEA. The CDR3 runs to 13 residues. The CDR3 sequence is CSVSHRQNTEAFF. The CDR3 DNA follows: TGCAGCGTTTCCCACAGACAGAACACTGAAGCTTTCTTT.

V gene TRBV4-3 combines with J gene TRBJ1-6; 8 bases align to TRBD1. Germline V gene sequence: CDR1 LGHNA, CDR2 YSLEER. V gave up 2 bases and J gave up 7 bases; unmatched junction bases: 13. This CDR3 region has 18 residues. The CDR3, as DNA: TGCGCCAGCAGCCAAATACTCAACCGGGACAGGACGAATTCACCCCTCCACTTT. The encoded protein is CASSQILNRDRTNSPLHF.

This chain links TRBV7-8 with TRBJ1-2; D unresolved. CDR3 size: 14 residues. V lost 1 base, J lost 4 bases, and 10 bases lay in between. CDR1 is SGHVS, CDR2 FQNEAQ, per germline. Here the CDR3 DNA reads TGTGCCAGCAGCTTAGGGCGGCTCCCCTATGGCTACACCTTC. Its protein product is CASSLGRLPYGYTF.

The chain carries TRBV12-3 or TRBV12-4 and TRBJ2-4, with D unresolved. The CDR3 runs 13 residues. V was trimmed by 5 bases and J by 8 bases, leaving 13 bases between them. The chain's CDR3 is CASSRMRFDIQYF. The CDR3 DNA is TGTGCCAGCAGTCGGATGCGGTTTGACATTCAGTACTTC.

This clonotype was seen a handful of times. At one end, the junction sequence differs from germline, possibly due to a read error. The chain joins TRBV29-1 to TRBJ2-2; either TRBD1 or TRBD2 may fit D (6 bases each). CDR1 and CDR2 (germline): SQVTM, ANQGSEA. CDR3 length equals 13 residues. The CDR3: CSAWQGRTGGLFF. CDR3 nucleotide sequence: TGCAGCGCTTGGCAGGGGCGGACCGGGGGGCTGTTTTTT.

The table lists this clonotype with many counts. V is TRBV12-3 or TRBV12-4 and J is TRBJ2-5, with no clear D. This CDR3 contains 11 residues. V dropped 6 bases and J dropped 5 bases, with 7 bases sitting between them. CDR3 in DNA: TGTGCCAGCAGCTTGAGGGAGACCCAGTACTTC. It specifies CASSLRETQYF.

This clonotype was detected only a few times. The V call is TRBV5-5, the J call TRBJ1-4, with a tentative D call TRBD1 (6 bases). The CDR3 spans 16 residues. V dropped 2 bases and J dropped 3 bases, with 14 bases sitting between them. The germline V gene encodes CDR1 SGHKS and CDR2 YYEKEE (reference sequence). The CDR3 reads CASSLLQGRSNEKLFF. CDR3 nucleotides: TGTGCCAGCAGCTTACTACAGGGCAGGTCTAATGAAAAACTGTTTTTT.

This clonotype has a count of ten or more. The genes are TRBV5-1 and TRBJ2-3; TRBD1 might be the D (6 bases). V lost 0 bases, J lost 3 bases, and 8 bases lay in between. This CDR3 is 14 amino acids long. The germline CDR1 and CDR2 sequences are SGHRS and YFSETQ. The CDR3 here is CASSLVQGTDTQYF. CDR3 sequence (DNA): TGCGCCAGCAGCTTGGTCCAGGGGACAGATACGCAGTATTTT.

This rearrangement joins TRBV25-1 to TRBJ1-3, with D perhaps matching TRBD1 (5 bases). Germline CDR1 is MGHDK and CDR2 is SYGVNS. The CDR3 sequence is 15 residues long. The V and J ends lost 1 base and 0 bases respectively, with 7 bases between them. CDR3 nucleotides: TGTGCCAGCAGTGAATTGGGGGACTCTGGAAACACCATATATTTT. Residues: CASSELGDSGNTIYF.

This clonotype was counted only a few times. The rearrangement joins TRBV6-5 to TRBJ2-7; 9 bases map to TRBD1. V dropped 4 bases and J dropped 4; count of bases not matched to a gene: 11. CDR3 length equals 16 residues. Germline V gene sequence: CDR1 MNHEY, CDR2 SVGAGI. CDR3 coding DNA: TGTGCCAGCAGTTCGATGCCGGGACAGGGTGTTTACGAGCAGTACTTC. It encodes CASSSMPGQGVYEQYF.

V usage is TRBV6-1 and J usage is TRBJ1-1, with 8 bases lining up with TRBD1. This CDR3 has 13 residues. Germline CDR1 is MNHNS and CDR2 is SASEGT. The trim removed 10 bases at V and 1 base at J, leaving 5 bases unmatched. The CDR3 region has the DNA TGTGCCACCCGGACAGGGAGGAACACTGAAGCTTTCTTT. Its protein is CATRTGRNTEAFF.

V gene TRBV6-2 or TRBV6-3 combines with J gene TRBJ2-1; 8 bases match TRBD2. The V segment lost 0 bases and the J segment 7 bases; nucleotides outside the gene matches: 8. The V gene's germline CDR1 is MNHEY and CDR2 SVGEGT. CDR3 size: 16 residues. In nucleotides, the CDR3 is TGTGCCAGCAGTTACTCGACCGGGGGGGCGTGGAATGAGCAGTTCTTC. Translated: CASSYSTGGAWNEQFF.

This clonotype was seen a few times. CDR3 sequence (DNA): TGCAGCGTTGGGCGCACAGGTTCTAGCACAGATACGCAGTATTTT. This translates into CSVGRTGSSTDTQYF. The chain combines TRBV29-1 with TRBJ2-3; maybe TRBD1 (5 bases). V was trimmed by 4 bases and J by 0 bases, leaving 14 bases between them. Germline V gene data show CDR1 as SQVTM and CDR2 as ANQGSEA. This CDR3 comprises 15 residues.

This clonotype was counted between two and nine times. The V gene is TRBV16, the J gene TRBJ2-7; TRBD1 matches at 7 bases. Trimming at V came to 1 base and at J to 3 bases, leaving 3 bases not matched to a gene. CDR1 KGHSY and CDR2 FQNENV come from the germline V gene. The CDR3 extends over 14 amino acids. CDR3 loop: CASSQFQGVYEQYF. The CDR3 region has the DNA TGTGCCAGCAGCCAATTTCAGGGGGTCTACGAGCAGTACTTC.

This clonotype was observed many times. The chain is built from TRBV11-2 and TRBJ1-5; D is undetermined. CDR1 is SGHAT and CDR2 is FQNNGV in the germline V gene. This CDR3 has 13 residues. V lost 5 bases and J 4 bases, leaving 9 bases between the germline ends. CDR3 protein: CASSPRPNQPQHF. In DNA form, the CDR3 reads TGTGCCAGCAGCCCCAGACCGAATCAGCCCCAGCATTTT. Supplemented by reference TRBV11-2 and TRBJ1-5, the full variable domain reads EAGVAQSPRYKIIEKRQSVAFWCNPISGHATLYWYQQILGQGPKLLIQFQNNGVVDDSQLPKDRFSAERLKGVDSTLKIQPAKLEDSAVYLCASSPRPNQPQHFGDGTRLSIL.

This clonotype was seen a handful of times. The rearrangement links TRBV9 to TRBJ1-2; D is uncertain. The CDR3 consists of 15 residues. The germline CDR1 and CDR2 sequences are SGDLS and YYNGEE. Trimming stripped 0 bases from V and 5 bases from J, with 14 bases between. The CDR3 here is CASSVVENGGYGYTF. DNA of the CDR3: TGTGCCAGCAGCGTAGTGGAGAACGGCGGGTATGGCTACACCTTC.

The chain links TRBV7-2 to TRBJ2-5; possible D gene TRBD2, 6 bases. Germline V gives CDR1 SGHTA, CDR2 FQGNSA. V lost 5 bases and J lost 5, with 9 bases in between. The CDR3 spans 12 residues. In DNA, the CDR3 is TGTGCCAGCAGCCGGGAGATGGAGACCCAGTACTTC. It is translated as CASSREMETQYF.

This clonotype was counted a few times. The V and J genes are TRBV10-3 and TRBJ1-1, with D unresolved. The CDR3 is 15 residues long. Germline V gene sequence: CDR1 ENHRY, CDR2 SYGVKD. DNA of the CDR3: TGTGCAACCACGGAAGCGGACGTGGGGAACACTGAAGCTTTCTTT. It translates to CATTEADVGNTEAFF.

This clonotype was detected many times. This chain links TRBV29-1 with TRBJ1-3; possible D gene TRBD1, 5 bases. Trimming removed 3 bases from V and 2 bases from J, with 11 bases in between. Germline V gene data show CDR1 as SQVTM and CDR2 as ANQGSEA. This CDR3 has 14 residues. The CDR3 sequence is CSVEIRGPGNTIYF. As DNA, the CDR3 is TGCAGCGTTGAGATACGGGGACCTGGAAACACCATATATTTT.